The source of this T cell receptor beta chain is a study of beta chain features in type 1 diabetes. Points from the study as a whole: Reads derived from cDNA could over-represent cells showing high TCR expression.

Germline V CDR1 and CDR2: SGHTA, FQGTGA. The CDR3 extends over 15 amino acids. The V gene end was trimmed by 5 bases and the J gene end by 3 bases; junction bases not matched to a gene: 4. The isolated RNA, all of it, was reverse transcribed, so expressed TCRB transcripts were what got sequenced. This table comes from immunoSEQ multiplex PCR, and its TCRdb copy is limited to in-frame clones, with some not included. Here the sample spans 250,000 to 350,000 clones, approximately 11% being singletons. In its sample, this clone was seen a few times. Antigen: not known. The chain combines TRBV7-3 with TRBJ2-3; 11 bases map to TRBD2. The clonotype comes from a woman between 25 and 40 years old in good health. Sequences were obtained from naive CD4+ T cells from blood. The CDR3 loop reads CASSASGRLTDTQYF. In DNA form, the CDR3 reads TGTGCCAGCAGCGCTAGCGGGAGGCTTACAGATACGCAGTATTTT.